This T cell receptor beta chain was captured by sequencing in a study of blood T cell repertoires in COVID-19 (dated by TCRdb to 2018 to 2021). About the full investigation: Samples covering the acute and convalescent phases of COVID-19 were provided by collaborators in the United States, Italy and Spain. Where HLA class I and class II types were available, the types were taken from metadata supplied by the sample provider, not from assay-based typing. The dataset comprised deeply sampled blood TCRbeta repertoires from subjects exposed to, actively infected with, or recovered from COVID-19. The repertoires were released in a freely available public database meant as a resource for research on the immune response to SARS-CoV-2. Samples were obtained from the ongoing ImmuneRACE study (first 160 participants) and from some 1,200 subjects provided by 6 global collaborators. A de-identified subject ID, COVID-19 status, age in years and sex were almost always included in the sample metadata. The material from the prospective study consisted of cDNA or gDNA derived from T cells, B-cell-depleted T cells, or PBMCs. On the study overall, not on this receptor specifically: The amount of clinical and demographic metadata varied by source and participant and was provided uncurated.

Worth noting for this clone: The antigen this receptor binds is unknown. Per-base qualities were not stored, and no clone one base away is much larger.

Inclusive of the bounding cysteine and phenylalanine, the CDR3 is 15 residues long. Kept here is only the CDR3 DNA, which spans 45 bases and is read in frame from base 1. CDR1 and CDR2 are read off the germline V gene (reference sequence) as LNHDA and SQIVND. Trimming at the junction amounts to 9 bases on V and 2 bases on J, and the germline ends lie 17 bases apart. The immunoSEQ Assay, a bias-controlled multiplex PCR, was used to amplify TCRbeta CDR3 regions from genomic DNA. Per the original workflow: The number of nucleated cells in each sample was estimated from the amplification of reference gene primers within the assay. Sequence reads were collapsed and filtered to measure the absolute abundance of every unique TCRbeta CDR3 rearrangement. For each sample, productive Simpson clonality was calculated by taking the square root of Simpson's diversity index across productive rearrangements. Here the immuneACCESS table is served through TCRdb, limited to in-frame sequences with V and J called. Missing clones are a known gap in these copies; in checked studies unresolved V genes cover under half, and the rest lacks a known reason. That table furnishes V, J and clone size, whereas the DNA furnished D and trimming. The sample table lists approximately 140,000 clones, 88% of them with a count of one. Roughly 2.5% of the sample is held by the ten biggest clonotypes.

One collaborating source in Seattle enrolled patients while the patients were actively infected and followed the patients over time throughout the course of disease. Collaborating institutions collected whole blood in K2EDTA tubes following their own protocols. Collaborator samples were shipped for TCRbeta analysis as frozen whole blood, isolated PBMCs, or DNA extracted from either sample type. This sequence originates from a human donor with COVID-19, enrolled during active disease. The donor label of this sample is uncertain. Material for sequencing was peripheral blood. The rearranged segments are TRBV19 and TRBJ1-5; a weak D assignment points to TRBD1 (6 bases agree). The nucleotide sequence reads TGTGCCAGCCAGCGGGGGGCGTTTGGCAATCAGCCCCAGCATTTT. Translated, it reads CASQRGAFGNQPQHF.